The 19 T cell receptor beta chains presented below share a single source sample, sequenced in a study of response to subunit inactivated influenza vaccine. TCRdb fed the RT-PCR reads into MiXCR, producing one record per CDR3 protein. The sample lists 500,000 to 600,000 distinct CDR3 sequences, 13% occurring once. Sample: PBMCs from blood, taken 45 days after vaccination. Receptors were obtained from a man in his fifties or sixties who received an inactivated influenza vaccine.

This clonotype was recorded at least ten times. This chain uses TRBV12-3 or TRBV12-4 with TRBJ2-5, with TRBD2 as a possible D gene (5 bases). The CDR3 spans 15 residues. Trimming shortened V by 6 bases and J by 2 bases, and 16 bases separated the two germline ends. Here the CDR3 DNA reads TGTGCCAGCAGCCTCCGGGGTACAGATCAAGAGACCCAGTACTTC. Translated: CASSLRGTDQETQYF.

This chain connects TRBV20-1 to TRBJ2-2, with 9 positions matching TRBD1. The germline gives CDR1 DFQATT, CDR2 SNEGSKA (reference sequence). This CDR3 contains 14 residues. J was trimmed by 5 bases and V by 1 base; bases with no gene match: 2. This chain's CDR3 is CSARGDRVTGELFF. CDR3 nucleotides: TGCAGTGCTAGAGGGGACAGGGTGACCGGGGAGCTGTTTTTT.

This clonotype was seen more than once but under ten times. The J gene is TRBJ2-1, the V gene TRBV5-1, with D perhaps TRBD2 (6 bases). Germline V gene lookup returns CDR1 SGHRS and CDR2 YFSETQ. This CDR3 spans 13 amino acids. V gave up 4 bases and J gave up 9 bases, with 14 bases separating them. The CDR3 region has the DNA TGCGCCAGCAGCACCTTCGGGGGAGGTGAGCAGTTCTTC. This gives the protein CASSTFGGGEQFF.

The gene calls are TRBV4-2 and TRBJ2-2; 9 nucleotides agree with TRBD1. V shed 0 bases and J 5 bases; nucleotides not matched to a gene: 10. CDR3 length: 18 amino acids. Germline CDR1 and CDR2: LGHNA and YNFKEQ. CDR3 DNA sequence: TGTGCCAGCAGCCAAGATCTACGGGACAGGGTAGGAACCGGGGAGCTGTTTTTT. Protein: CASSQDLRDRVGTGELFF.

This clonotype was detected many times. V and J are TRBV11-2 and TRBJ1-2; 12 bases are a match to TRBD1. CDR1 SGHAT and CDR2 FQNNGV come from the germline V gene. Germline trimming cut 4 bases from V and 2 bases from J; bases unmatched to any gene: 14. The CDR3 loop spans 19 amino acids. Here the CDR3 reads CASSSSPYRDRGRNYGYTF. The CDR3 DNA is TGTGCCAGCAGCTCCTCTCCCTACCGGGACAGGGGGCGAAACTATGGCTACACCTTC.

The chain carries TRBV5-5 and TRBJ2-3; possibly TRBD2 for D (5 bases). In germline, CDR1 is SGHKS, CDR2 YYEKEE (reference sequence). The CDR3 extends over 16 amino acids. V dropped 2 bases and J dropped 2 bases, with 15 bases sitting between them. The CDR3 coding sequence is TGTGCCAGCAGCTTAGTGAGTAGCGTTATCACAGATACGCAGTATTTT. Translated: CASSLVSSVITDTQYF.

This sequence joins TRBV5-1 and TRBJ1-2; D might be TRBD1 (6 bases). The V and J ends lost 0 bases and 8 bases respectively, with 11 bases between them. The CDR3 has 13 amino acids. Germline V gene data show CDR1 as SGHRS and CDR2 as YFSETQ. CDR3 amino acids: CASSLADRNGYTF. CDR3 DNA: TGCGCCAGCAGCTTGGCCGACAGGAACGGCTACACCTTC. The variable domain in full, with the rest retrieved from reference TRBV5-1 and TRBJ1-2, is KAGVTQTPRYLIKTRGQQVTLSCSPISGHRSVSWYQQTPGQGLQFLFEYFSETQRNKGNFPGRFSGRQFSNSRSEMNVSTLELGDSALYLCASSLADRNGYTFGSGTRLTVV.

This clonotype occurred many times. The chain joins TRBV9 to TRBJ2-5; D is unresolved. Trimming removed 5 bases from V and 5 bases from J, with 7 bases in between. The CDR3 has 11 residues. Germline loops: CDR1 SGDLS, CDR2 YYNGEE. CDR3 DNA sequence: TGTGCCAGCAGTGCCGGGGAGACCCAGTACTTC. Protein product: CASSAGETQYF.

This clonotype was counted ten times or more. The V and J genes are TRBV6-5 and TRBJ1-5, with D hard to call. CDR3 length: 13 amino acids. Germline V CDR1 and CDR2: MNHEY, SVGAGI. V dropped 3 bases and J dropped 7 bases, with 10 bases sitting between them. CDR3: CASSYYTGQPQHF. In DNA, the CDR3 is TGTGCCAGCAGTTATTATACCGGGCAGCCCCAGCATTTT.

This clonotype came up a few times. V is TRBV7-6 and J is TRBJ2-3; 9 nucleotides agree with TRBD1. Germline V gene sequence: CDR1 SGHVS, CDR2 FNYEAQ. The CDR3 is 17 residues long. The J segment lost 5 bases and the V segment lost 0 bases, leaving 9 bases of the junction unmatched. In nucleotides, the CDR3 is TGTGCCAGCAGCTTAGCGGTACGGGACAGGGAAGGAGATACGCAGTATTTT. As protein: CASSLAVRDREGDTQYF.

CDR3 sequence: CSAEDIRTYEQYF. As DNA, the CDR3 is TGCAGTGCTGAGGACATCAGAACCTACGAGCAGTACTTC. This rearrangement joins TRBV20-1 to TRBJ2-7, with D possibly being TRBD1 (5 bases). The CDR3 loop spans 13 amino acids. Trimming stripped 5 bases from V and 2 bases from J, with 13 bases between. CDR1 is DFQATT and CDR2 is SNEGSKA in the germline V gene (reference sequence).

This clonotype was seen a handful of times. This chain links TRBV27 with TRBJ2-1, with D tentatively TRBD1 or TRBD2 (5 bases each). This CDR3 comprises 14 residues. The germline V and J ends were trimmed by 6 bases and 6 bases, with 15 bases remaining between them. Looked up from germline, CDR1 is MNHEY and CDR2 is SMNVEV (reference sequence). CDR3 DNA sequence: TGTGCCAGCAGGGGACCAACTTTCTCCAATGAGCAGTTCTTC. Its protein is CASRGPTFSNEQFF.

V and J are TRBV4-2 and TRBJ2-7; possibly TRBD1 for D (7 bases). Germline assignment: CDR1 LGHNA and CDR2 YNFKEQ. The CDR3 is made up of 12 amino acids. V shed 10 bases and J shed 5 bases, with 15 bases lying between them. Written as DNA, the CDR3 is TGTGCCACCTCGCAGGGGGGCAACGAGCAGTACTTC. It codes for CATSQGGNEQYF.

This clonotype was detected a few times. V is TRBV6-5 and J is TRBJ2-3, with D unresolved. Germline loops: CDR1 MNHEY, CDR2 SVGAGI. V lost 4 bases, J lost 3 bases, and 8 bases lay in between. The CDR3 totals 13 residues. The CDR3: CASSSLLTDTQYF. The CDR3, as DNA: TGTGCCAGCAGTTCCCTCTTAACAGATACGCAGTATTTT.

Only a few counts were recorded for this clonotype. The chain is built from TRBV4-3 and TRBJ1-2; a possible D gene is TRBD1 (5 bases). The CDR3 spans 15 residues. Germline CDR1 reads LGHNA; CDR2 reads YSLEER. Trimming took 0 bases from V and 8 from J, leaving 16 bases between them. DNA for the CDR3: TGCGCCAGCAGCCAAGACACCAGGGTGTTCTCGGGCTACACCTTC. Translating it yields CASSQDTRVFSGYTF.

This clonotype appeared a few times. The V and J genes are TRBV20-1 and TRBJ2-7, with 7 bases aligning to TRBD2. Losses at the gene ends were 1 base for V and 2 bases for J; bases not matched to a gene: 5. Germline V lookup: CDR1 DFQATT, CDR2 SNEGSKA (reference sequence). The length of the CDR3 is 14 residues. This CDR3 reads CSARGPSGTYEQYF. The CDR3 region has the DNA TGCAGTGCTAGAGGTCCTAGCGGAACCTACGAGCAGTACTTC.

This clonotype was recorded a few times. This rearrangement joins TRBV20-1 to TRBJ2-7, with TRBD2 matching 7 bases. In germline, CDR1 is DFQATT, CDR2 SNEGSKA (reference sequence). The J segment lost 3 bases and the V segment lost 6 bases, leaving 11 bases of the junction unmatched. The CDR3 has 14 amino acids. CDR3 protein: CSATPSGLHYEQYF. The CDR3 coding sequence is TGCAGTGCCACCCCATCGGGACTACACTACGAGCAGTACTTC.

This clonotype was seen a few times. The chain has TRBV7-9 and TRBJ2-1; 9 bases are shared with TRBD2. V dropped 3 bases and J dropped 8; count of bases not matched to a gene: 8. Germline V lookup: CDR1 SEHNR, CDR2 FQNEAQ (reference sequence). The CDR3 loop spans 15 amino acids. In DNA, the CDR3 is TGTGCCAGCAGCTTCTCGCCTAGCGGGAATTATGAGCAGTTCTTC. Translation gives CASSFSPSGNYEQFF.

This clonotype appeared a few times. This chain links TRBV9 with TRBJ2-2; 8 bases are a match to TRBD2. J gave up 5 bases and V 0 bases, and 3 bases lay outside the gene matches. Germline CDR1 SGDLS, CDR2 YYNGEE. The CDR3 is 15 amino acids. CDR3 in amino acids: CASSVALAGTGELFF. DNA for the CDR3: TGTGCCAGCAGCGTAGCCCTAGCGGGTACCGGGGAGCTGTTTTTT.